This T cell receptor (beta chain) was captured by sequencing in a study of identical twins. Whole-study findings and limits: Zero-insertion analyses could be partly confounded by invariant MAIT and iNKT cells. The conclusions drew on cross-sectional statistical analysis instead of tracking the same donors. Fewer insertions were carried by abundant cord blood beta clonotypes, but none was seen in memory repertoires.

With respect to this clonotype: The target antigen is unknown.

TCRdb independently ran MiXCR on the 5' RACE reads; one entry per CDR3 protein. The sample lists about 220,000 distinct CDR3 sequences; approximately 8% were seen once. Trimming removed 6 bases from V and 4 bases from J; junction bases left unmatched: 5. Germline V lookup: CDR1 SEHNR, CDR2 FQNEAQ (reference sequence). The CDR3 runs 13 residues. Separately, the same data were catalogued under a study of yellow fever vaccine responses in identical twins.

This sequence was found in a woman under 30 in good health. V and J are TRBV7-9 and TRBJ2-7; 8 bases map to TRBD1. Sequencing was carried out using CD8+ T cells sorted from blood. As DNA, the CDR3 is TGTGCCAGCAGTTGGAGGGACAGGTACGAGCAGTACTTC. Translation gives CASSWRDRYEQYF. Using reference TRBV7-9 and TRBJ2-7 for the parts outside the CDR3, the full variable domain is DTGVSQNPRHKITKRGQNVTFRCDPISEHNRLYWYRQTLGQGPEFLTYFQNEAQLEKSRLLSDRFSAERPKGSFSTLEIQRTEQGDSAMYLCASSWRDRYEQYFGPGTRLTVT.